The 27 T cell receptor beta chains given below trace back to one sample, sequenced in a study of T-cell memory formation after mild COVID-19. TCRdb itself ran the 5' RACE reads through MiXCR, one entry per CDR3 protein. The sample records about 340,000 distinct CDR3 sequences, approximately 15% being singletons. What was sequenced was PBMCs or a T cell subset sorted from them (not recorded which). Receptors were obtained from a man younger than 30 who had mild COVID-19 (a few samples of this study predate the infection). Cell type and time point are not known.

The chain carries TRBV24-1 and TRBJ2-3, with D perhaps assigned TRBD1 or TRBD2 (6 bases each). The CDR3 has 15 amino acids. V gave up 1 base and J gave up 5 bases, with 12 bases separating them. The germline gives CDR1 KGHDR, CDR2 SFDVKD. CDR3 sequence reads: CATSDFGRGEDTQYF. CDR3 DNA: TGTGCCACCAGTGATTTTGGAAGGGGGGAAGATACGCAGTATTTT.

CDR3 nucleotides: TGTGCCAGCGGGGCACTAGCGGGGGCACAGAATGAGCAGTTCTTC. Encoded protein: CASGALAGAQNEQFF. The chain employs TRBV6-2 or TRBV6-3 and TRBJ2-1; 11 nucleotides agree with TRBD2. Germline V CDR1 and CDR2: MNHEY, SVGEGT. The CDR3 has 15 residues. V was pared by 8 bases and J by 7 bases, with 10 bases of the junction left unmatched.

The V gene is TRBV28, the J gene TRBJ2-3, with 14 bases lining up with TRBD2. Germline-derived CDR1 and CDR2 are MDHEN and SYDVKM. Unmatched junction bases numbered 12, after V lost 6 bases and J lost 1 base. The CDR3 has 19 residues. DNA for the CDR3: TGTGCCAGCAGCAACCCTGGGACTAGCGGGGGAAAGCGCACAGATACGCAGTATTTT. This translates into CASSNPGTSGGKRTDTQYF.

This clonotype was recorded many times. V is TRBV11-2 and J is TRBJ2-2; no reliable D call. V lost 3 bases and J lost 3, with 11 bases in between. CDR3 size: 15 residues. CDR1 and CDR2 from the germline V gene are SGHAT and FQNNGV. For the CDR3, the DNA is TGTGCCAGCAGCTTGGTTGAGGAGTACACCGGGGAGCTGTTTTTT. Translation gives CASSLVEEYTGELFF.

The table lists this clonotype with a few counts. V and J are TRBV6-4 and TRBJ2-6; D perhaps matches TRBD2 (6 bases). V lost 11 bases and J 0 bases, leaving 26 bases between the germline ends. This CDR3 comprises 19 residues. Germline V gene sequence: CDR1 MRHNA, CDR2 SNTAGT. CDR3 in DNA: TGTGCCGAAATCCCCGGGCACCCGGGGCGGGGCTCTGGGGCCAACGTCCTGACTTTC. Its translation: CAEIPGHPGRGSGANVLTF.

This clonotype turned up a few times. This sequence joins TRBV5-1 and TRBJ2-1; 7 bases map to TRBD2. This CDR3 is 14 amino acids long. The V and J ends lost 3 bases and 6 bases, in that order; junction bases with no gene match: 6. Looked up from germline, CDR1 is SGHRS and CDR2 is YFSETQ. CDR3 DNA sequence: TGCGCCAGCAGCTACCCGGGACTATCCAATGAGCAGTTCTTC. Translating gives CASSYPGLSNEQFF.

This clonotype has just a few counts. This chain joins TRBV7-8 and TRBJ2-7; possibly TRBD2 for D (5 bases). V was pared by 5 bases and J by 2 bases, with 19 bases between. This CDR3 region has 16 residues. Germline assignment: CDR1 SGHVS and CDR2 FQNEAQ. DNA for the CDR3: TGTGCCAGCAGCCCACGGCTCGCGGCGGAGGCCTACGAGCAGTACTTC. It is translated as CASSPRLAAEAYEQYF.

This clonotype was detected a few times. This chain connects TRBV5-1 to TRBJ2-1; TRBD2 matches 11 bases. The J segment lost 4 bases and the V segment lost 3 bases, leaving 6 bases of the junction unmatched. Germline-derived CDR1 and CDR2 are SGHRS and YFSETQ. The CDR3 has 16 residues. The CDR3 DNA is TGCGCCAGCAGCTCCTCGGCTAGCGGGGGGTACAATGAGCAGTTCTTC. Translation gives CASSSSASGGYNEQFF.

This clonotype was observed a handful of times. This chain joins TRBV13 and TRBJ1-5, with 10 bases identical to TRBD1. The CDR3 loop spans 15 amino acids. J gave up 2 bases and V 4 bases, and 2 bases lay outside the gene matches. The germline V gene encodes CDR1 PRHDT and CDR2 FYEKMQ (reference sequence). The CDR3 is CASSSTGGGNQPQHF. The DNA of the CDR3 is TGTGCCAGCAGCTCGACAGGGGGCGGCAATCAGCCCCAGCATTTT.

The CDR3 nucleotides are TGCAGTGCTAGACGGGGGAGGACCAGGGATGGGAACACTGAAGCTTTCTTT. Protein: CSARRGRTRDGNTEAFF. This sequence joins TRBV20-1 and TRBJ1-1; D is possibly TRBD1 (5 bases). This CDR3 region has 17 residues. CDR1 is DFQATT and CDR2 is SNEGSKA in the germline V gene (reference sequence). V lost 2 bases and J 1 base, leaving 20 bases between the germline ends.

This chain connects TRBV4-3 to TRBJ1-1; 9 bases are shared with TRBD1. The CDR3 consists of 14 residues. Germline assignment: CDR1 LGHNA and CDR2 YSLEER. Unmatched junction bases numbered 8, after V lost 0 bases and J lost 12 bases. The chain's CDR3 is CASSQDGGQGGPFF. The CDR3 nucleotides are TGCGCCAGCAGCCAAGATGGGGGACAGGGAGGGCCTTTCTTT.

At least ten counts were recorded for this clonotype. This sequence joins TRBV12-3 or TRBV12-4 and TRBJ2-2; the D gene is possibly TRBD1 (6 bases). CDR3 length equals 12 residues. CDR3 nucleotides: TGTGCAGGGGGTGGGAACACCGGGGAGCTGTTTTTT. This encodes CAGGGNTGELFF.

On this clonotype: Sequence at one end of the junction differs from germline and may be a read error. This chain links TRBV28 with TRBJ1-5; D not certain. The CDR3 is 12 residues long. CDR1 and CDR2 from the germline V gene are MDHEN and SYDVKM. In DNA form, the CDR3 reads TGTGCCAGTTTGACGGGCAATCAGCCACAGCATTTT. Amino acid sequence: CASLTGNQPQHF.

CDR3 coding DNA: TGTGCCAGCGCCCTGGGGCGGGGAAAAGTCCTGAACACTGAAGCTTTCTTT. Protein: CASALGRGKVLNTEAFF. The chain links TRBV12-3 or TRBV12-4 to TRBJ1-1; tentative D call: TRBD1 (5 bases). CDR3 length equals 17 residues. V was shortened by 8 bases and J by 0 bases, with 22 bases between the two germline ends.

This clonotype has a handful of counts. The chain uses TRBV28 and TRBJ2-1, with 7 bases aligning to TRBD1. The junction had 10 bases not matched to a gene; V was cut back by 9 bases and J by 5 bases. This CDR3 contains 14 residues. In germline, CDR1 is MDHEN, CDR2 SYDVKM. CDR3 DNA: TGTGCCAGTAAAGACAGGGTCCGAGACAATGAGCAGTTCTTC. Protein sequence: CASKDRVRDNEQFF.

The chain's CDR3 is CAWTGQTSMFGEAFF. The CDR3 DNA sequence: TGTGCCTGGACCGGACAGACCTCTATGTTTGGTGAAGCTTTCTTT. J is TRBJ1-1 and V is TRBV30; a weak D match, TRBD1 (6 bases). Germline loops: CDR1 GTSNPN, CDR2 SVGIG (reference sequence). The CDR3 loop spans 15 amino acids. With 4 bases removed from V and 7 bases from J, the gap between germline ends came to 22 bases. Filled out from reference TRBV30 and TRBJ1-1, the complete variable domain reads SQTIHQWPATLVQPVGSPLSLECTVEGTSNPNLYWYRQAAGRGLQLLFYSVGIGQISSEVPQNLSASRPQDRQFILSSKKLLLSDSGFYLCAWTGQTSMFGEAFFGQGTRLTVV.

The chain has TRBV4-3 and TRBJ1-1; no firm D call. Per germline, CDR1 LGHNA and CDR2 YSLEER. Trimming cost V 0 bases and J 7 bases, with 9 bases left between them. CDR3 length: 13 amino acids. In DNA, the CDR3 is TGCGCCAGCAGCCAAGATTGGGGAGATGAAGCTTTCTTT. Translation gives CASSQDWGDEAFF.

This clonotype was found many times. The chain couples TRBV7-3 to TRBJ2-5; 7 nucleotides agree with TRBD2. The CDR3 length is 15 residues. The germline V gene has CDR1 SGHTA and CDR2 FQGTGA. The V segment lost 5 bases and the J segment 4 bases; nucleotides outside the gene matches: 10. CDR3 region: CASSPFGGGAETQYF. As DNA, the CDR3 is TGTGCCAGCAGCCCCTTCGGCGGGGGAGCAGAGACCCAGTACTTC.

This chain joins TRBV9 and TRBJ1-6; 7 bases map to TRBD1. Trimming took 5 bases from V and 7 from J; bases not matched to a gene: 3. Germline V gives CDR1 SGDLS, CDR2 YYNGEE. CDR3 size: 13 residues. The CDR3 DNA reads TGTGCCAGCAGAGGACAGGTGAATTCACCCCTCCACTTT. Encoded protein: CASRGQVNSPLHF.

The V gene is TRBV12-3 or TRBV12-4, the J gene TRBJ2-7; TRBD1 matches at 7 bases. V was clipped by 9 bases and J by 3 bases; unmatched bases: 11. The CDR3 covers 14 residues. Here the CDR3 DNA reads TGTGCCAGTTCCTCCTCAGGGGGAGTCTACGAGCAGTACTTC. This sequence encodes CASSSSGGVYEQYF.

This clonotype was seen only a few times. This chain links TRBV4-3 with TRBJ1-3; no definite D call. Germline CDR1 LGHNA, CDR2 YSLEER. The V end lost 1 base, the J end lost 4 bases, and 14 bases lay between the germline ends. CDR3 size: 16 residues. Here the CDR3 reads CASSQASTRLGNTIYF. CDR3 nucleotide sequence: TGCGCCAGCAGCCAAGCGTCGACACGACTGGGAAACACCATATATTTT.

This clonotype turned up a few times. The chain couples TRBV7-2 to TRBJ2-5; D gene uncertain. The CDR3 has 15 residues. CDR1 is SGHTA and CDR2 is FQGNSA in the germline V gene. Trimming stripped 3 bases from V and 1 base from J, with 12 bases between. CDR3 protein: CASSFSSPTQETQYF. The DNA for the CDR3 is TGTGCCAGCAGCTTCAGCTCCCCAACCCAAGAGACCCAGTACTTC.

This clonotype was seen more than once but under ten times. This chain links TRBV12-3 or TRBV12-4 with TRBJ2-7, with 9 bases that match TRBD1. Trimming removed 6 bases from V and 0 bases from J; junction bases left unmatched: 9. CDR3 size: 16 residues. As DNA, the CDR3 is TGTGCCAGCAGCTACGGGACAGGGAGGTCCTCCTACGAGCAGTACTTC. This sequence encodes CASSYGTGRSSYEQYF.

V usage is TRBV7-9 and J usage is TRBJ2-2; D remains ambiguous. The V end was cut by 4 bases, the J end by 7 bases, with 16 bases between. This CDR3 comprises 15 residues. Germline V gene lookup returns CDR1 SEHNR and CDR2 FQNEAQ (reference sequence). The DNA for the CDR3 is TGTGCCAGCAGCTCGCCCGCCCACCAGCTCGGGGAGCTGTTTTTT. Amino acid sequence: CASSSPAHQLGELFF.

This clonotype was seen a handful of times. V gene TRBV6-6 combines with J gene TRBJ1-5; TRBD1 agrees at 8 bases. Germline V gives CDR1 MNHNY, CDR2 SVGAGI (reference sequence). There are 17 residues in the CDR3. V trimming: 4 bases; J trimming: 4 bases; junction bases outside the gene matches: 12. CDR3 in DNA: TGTGCCAGCAGTTTCCTGGACAGGGAGGGACGGAATCAGCCCCAGCATTTT. Translated, it gives CASSFLDREGRNQPQHF.

The CDR3 loop reads CASSLAGVNEQYF. As DNA, the CDR3 is TGTGCCAGCAGCTTAGCTGGGGTCAACGAGCAGTACTTC. V gene TRBV7-9 combines with J gene TRBJ2-7; D unresolved. The CDR3 extends over 13 amino acids. From germline, CDR1 is SEHNR and CDR2 FQNEAQ (reference sequence). Between the trimmed V and J ends, which lost 0 bases and 5 bases, there was a span of 8 bases.

V gene TRBV25-1 combines with J gene TRBJ2-7; D gene uncertain. Germline assignment: CDR1 MGHDK and CDR2 SYGVNS. Trimming pared 0 bases from V and 4 bases from J, leaving 7 bases between. The CDR3 runs 13 residues. The CDR3 protein is CASSEYGRYEQYV. DNA of the CDR3: TGTGCCAGCAGTGAATATGGTAGATACGAGCAGTACGTC.